This T cell receptor beta chain was profiled in a study of EBV T-cell therapy then PD-1 blockade in nasopharyngeal carcinoma. Sample treatment: AdE1-LMPpoly-expanded autologous EBV-specific T-cell therapy followed by anti-PD-1 nivolumab. The method was immunoSEQ multiplex PCR; TCRdb's version includes in-frame clones alone and lacks a portion of them. The sample yields 19,000 or so clones, around 80% seen once. As to this clone: Its antigen is unknown.

Germline CDR1 SQVTM, CDR2 ANQGSEA. Trimming pared 0 bases from V and 4 bases from J, leaving 19 bases between. This CDR3 is 16 amino acids long. This sample comprised CD8+ T cells from blood, obtained at day 0 from a patient whose treatment included autologous EBV-specific T cells and nivolumab. The chain recombines TRBV29-1 with TRBJ2-7; TRBD1 might be the D (6 bases). The sequence came from a man aged 40-50 years with nasopharyngeal carcinoma. The CDR3 DNA is TGCAGCGTTGAAGAAAGGGTGGGGGCAGATAGTTACGAGCAGTACTTC. This translates into CSVEERVGADSYEQYF.